The 26 T cell receptor beta chains in this list originate from one sample, sequenced in a study of T cell responses to AZD1222 COVID-19 vaccine. Some clones are missing from TCRdb's copy, which holds only in-frame ones; the method was immunoSEQ multiplex PCR. Altogether around 99,000 clones are present, roughly 86% being singletons, with the ten largest covering 9.5% to 15%. This specimen consisted of peripheral blood, obtained on day 0 of MenACWY control vaccination. These receptors were collected from an adult in good health.

The V and J genes are TRBV7-2 and TRBJ1-1; 8 nucleotides line up with TRBD1. The V and J ends lost 6 bases and 4 bases, in that order; junction bases with no gene match: 10. This CDR3 region has 15 residues. Germline V lookup: CDR1 SGHTA, CDR2 FQGNSA. CDR3 in amino acids: CASSLTSGGFTEAFF. DNA for the CDR3: TGTGCCAGCAGTTTAACCTCAGGGGGCTTCACTGAAGCTTTCTTT.

The chain has TRBV7-2 and TRBJ1-2; TRBD1 matches 9 bases. The CDR3 length is 14 residues. Trimming took 7 bases from V and 8 from J; bases not matched to a gene: 11. Germline CDR1 reads SGHTA; CDR2 reads FQGNSA. This CDR3 reads CASMDRGEGSGYTF. CDR3 sequence (DNA): TGTGCCAGCATGGACAGGGGAGAAGGTAGCGGCTACACCTTC.

This clone has a single count. This sequence joins TRBV25-1 and TRBJ1-3, with D tentatively TRBD1 (6 bases). Trimming left V 4 bases short and J 1 base short, with 14 bases between. This CDR3 spans 16 amino acids. CDR1 is MGHDK, CDR2 SYGVNS, per germline. The CDR3 is CASSAYRVMSGNTIYF. The CDR3 nucleotides are TGTGCCAGCAGTGCGTACAGGGTTATGTCTGGAAACACCATATATTTT.

The table lists this clone with many counts. The genes are TRBV2 and TRBJ2-3, with D tentatively TRBD2 (5 bases). Germline-derived CDR1 and CDR2 are SNHLY and FYNNEI. This CDR3 is built from 13 residues. V was trimmed by 6 bases and J by 2 bases, leaving 9 bases between them. This chain's CDR3 is CASRRDYTDTQYF. The CDR3, as DNA: TGTGCCAGCAGGAGAGACTACACAGATACGCAGTATTTT.

This clone was observed a few times. The J gene is TRBJ1-2, the V gene TRBV6-4; tentative D call: TRBD1 (6 bases). The ends were cut back, 0 bases at V and 6 bases at J, with 14 bases in the middle. Germline assignment: CDR1 MRHNA and CDR2 SNTAGT. This CDR3 contains 15 residues. The chain's CDR3 is CASSDSTGGGHGYTF. The CDR3, as DNA: TGTGCCAGCAGTGACTCGACAGGAGGGGGGCATGGCTACACCTTC.

The chain joins TRBV5-6 to TRBJ1-6; D gene uncertain. Germline CDR1 and CDR2: SGHDT and YYEEEE. There are 17 residues in the CDR3. Trimming removed 2 bases at V and 0 bases at J, with 12 bases between. The CDR3 sequence is CASSFVVGSSYNSPLHF. CDR3 coding DNA: TGTGCCAGCAGCTTTGTGGTCGGAAGCTCCTATAATTCACCCCTCCACTTT.

This chain links TRBV6-5 with TRBJ1-2; D is uncertain. The CDR3 sequence is 14 residues long. Trimming removed 5 bases at V and 1 base at J, with 11 bases between. CDR1 and CDR2 from the germline V gene are MNHEY and SVGAGI. CDR3 in amino acids: CASSPRSFNYGYTF. The CDR3 nucleotides read TGTGCCAGCAGTCCCCGGTCTTTTAACTATGGCTACACCTTC.

The rearrangement links TRBV5-1 to TRBJ1-1; maybe TRBD1 (5 bases). The CDR3 has 15 residues. The germline V gene encodes CDR1 SGHRS and CDR2 YFSETQ. The V and J ends lost 4 bases and 2 bases respectively, with 15 bases between them. The CDR3 spells CASSIGSGGNTEAFF. CDR3 in DNA: TGCGCCAGCAGCATTGGCTCCGGGGGTAACACTGAAGCTTTCTTT.

The chain uses TRBV7-9 and TRBJ2-5; D is undetermined. CDR1 is SEHNR and CDR2 is FQNEAQ in the germline V gene (reference sequence). V gave up 3 bases and J gave up 2 bases, with 13 bases separating them. The CDR3 consists of 15 residues. The CDR3 region is CASSFGQAMQETQYF. In DNA form, the CDR3 reads TGTGCCAGCAGCTTTGGGCAGGCGATGCAAGAGACCCAGTACTTC.

The chain carries TRBV5-1 and TRBJ2-7; D possibly uses TRBD1 or TRBD2 (5 bases each). CDR1 and CDR2 from the germline V gene are SGHRS and YFSETQ. V was pared by 0 bases and J by 6 bases, with 13 bases between. The CDR3 is 14 amino acids. The CDR3 reads CASSLAVGAGEQYF. In DNA form, the CDR3 reads TGCGCCAGCAGCTTGGCAGTAGGGGCGGGCGAGCAGTACTTC. The whole variable domain, filled in from reference TRBV5-1 and TRBJ2-7, reads KAGVTQTPRYLIKTRGQQVTLSCSPISGHRSVSWYQQTPGQGLQFLFEYFSETQRNKGNFPGRFSGRQFSNSRSEMNVSTLELGDSALYLCASSLAVGAGEQYFGPGTRLTVT.

The chain uses TRBV5-1 and TRBJ2-5; 9 nucleotides agree with TRBD2. Germline trimming cut 0 bases from V and 1 base from J; bases unmatched to any gene: 7. The germline gives CDR1 SGHRS, CDR2 YFSETQ. The CDR3 sequence is 17 residues long. The CDR3: CASSLGLLAGAQETQYF. The CDR3, as DNA: TGCGCCAGCAGCTTGGGCCTATTAGCGGGGGCCCAAGAGACCCAGTACTTC.

This chain uses TRBV6-1 with TRBJ1-2; D uncertain. This CDR3 has 14 amino acids. Per the germline V gene, CDR1 is MNHNS and CDR2 is SASEGT. Trimming removed 0 bases from V and 5 bases from J, with 10 bases in between. The CDR3 DNA is TGTGCCAGCAGTGAAGCTCTGGGAACTTATGGCTACACCTTC. As protein: CASSEALGTYGYTF.

This clone was counted between two and nine times. The chain uses TRBV7-9 and TRBJ2-1; D not certain. Germline CDR1 and CDR2: SEHNR and FQNEAQ (reference sequence). The CDR3 runs to 11 residues. Trimming took off 5 bases at V and 14 bases at J, with 13 bases between the two ends. The CDR3 DNA sequence: TGTGCCAGCAGCATCCAAACACGGGAGTTCTTC. It codes for CASSIQTREFF.

Written as DNA, the CDR3 is TGTGCCAGCAGTTTCCTGGGTCCTTCCTACGAGCAGTACTTC. Translating gives CASSFLGPSYEQYF. V and J are TRBV28 and TRBJ2-7; no firm D call. The CDR3 runs to 14 residues. CDR1 and CDR2 from the germline V gene are MDHEN and SYDVKM. Deletions cut 3 bases from V and 1 base from J, with 10 bases between.

The chain carries TRBV30 and TRBJ1-1; D is undetermined. Trimming shortened V by 0 bases and J by 7 bases, and 9 bases separated the two germline ends. This CDR3 comprises 12 residues. Looked up from germline, CDR1 is GTSNPN and CDR2 is SVGIG (reference sequence). The CDR3 protein is CAWSVPPFEAFF. In DNA form, the CDR3 reads TGTGCCTGGAGTGTACCACCCTTTGAAGCTTTCTTT.

This clone was recorded once. V usage is TRBV5-1 and J usage is TRBJ2-2; 10 bases match TRBD1. CDR1 SGHRS and CDR2 YFSETQ come from the germline V gene. With 3 bases clipped from V and 5 bases from J, the junction kept 4 bases outside the gene matches. The CDR3 totals 15 residues. The DNA of the CDR3 is TGCGCCAGCAGCTCCGGGACAGGGGTTACCGGGGAGCTGTTTTTT. It yields the protein CASSSGTGVTGELFF.

The chain is built from TRBV5-4 and TRBJ2-2; D unresolved. V lost 1 base to trimming and J lost 4 bases, with 14 bases between them. CDR1 is SGHNT and CDR2 is YYREEE in the germline V gene (reference sequence). The CDR3 has 16 residues. The CDR3 bases are TGTGCCAGCAGCTTGATGACATTCCGAGGCACCGGGGAGCTGTTTTTT. It specifies CASSLMTFRGTGELFF.

The chain links TRBV11-3 to TRBJ2-2; the D gene is possibly TRBD1 (6 bases). From germline, CDR1 is SGHNT and CDR2 YENEEA. CDR3 size: 15 residues. The V end was cut by 5 bases, the J end by 0 bases, with 10 bases between. This chain's CDR3 is CASSPRGANTGELFF. CDR3 bases: TGTGCCAGCAGCCCCAGGGGAGCGAACACCGGGGAGCTGTTTTTT.

The chain is built from TRBV9 and TRBJ1-4; TRBD1 matches 7 bases. The CDR3 is 14 amino acids. V shed 4 bases and J 4 bases; nucleotides not matched to a gene: 4. Germline lookup yields CDR1 SGDLS and CDR2 YYNGEE. As DNA, the CDR3 is TGTGCCAGCAGCCCTCGGGACAGTAATGAAAAACTGTTTTTT. Its protein is CASSPRDSNEKLFF.

The chain has TRBV6-5 and TRBJ1-1; D unclear. This CDR3 has 13 residues. Germline values: CDR1 MNHEY, CDR2 SVGAGI. With 5 bases removed from V and 1 base from J, the gap between germline ends came to 8 bases. CDR3: CASSIDWNTEAFF. DNA for the CDR3: TGTGCCAGCAGTATAGACTGGAACACTGAAGCTTTCTTT.

The rearrangement links TRBV10-3 to TRBJ2-7, with 8 bases aligning to TRBD2. This CDR3 is built from 14 residues. Germline V gene lookup returns CDR1 ENHRY and CDR2 SYGVKD. With 8 bases clipped from V and 4 bases from J, the junction kept 10 bases outside the gene matches. CDR3 bases: TGTGCCATCGGCAATAGCGGGGACCTGTACGAGCAGTACTTC. Translating gives CAIGNSGDLYEQYF.

The chain uses TRBV21-1 and TRBJ1-2; the DNA was not compared with TRBD1, the D call given in the table. TRBV21-1 has pseudogene status. The CDR3 extends over 12 amino acids. The CDR3 nucleotides read TGTGCCAGGAACCTCGACAGGGGGCCGTATAACTTC. It specifies CARNLDRGPYNF.

The chain recombines TRBV28 with TRBJ1-1, with D perhaps matching TRBD1 (5 bases). Germline lookup yields CDR1 MDHEN and CDR2 SYDVKM. The CDR3 consists of 14 residues. V gave up 3 bases and J gave up 1 base, with 9 bases separating them. The CDR3 protein is CASSFNRKNTEAFF. Written as DNA, the CDR3 is TGTGCCAGCAGTTTTAACAGGAAGAACACTGAAGCTTTCTTT.

This clone was observed once. The chain joins TRBV7-2 to TRBJ2-3; tentative D call: TRBD2 (5 bases). V was trimmed by 1 base and J by 0 bases, leaving 14 bases between them. The CDR3 runs to 17 residues. Germline V gene sequence: CDR1 SGHTA, CDR2 FQGNSA. The CDR3 here is CASSLGGSGGSTDTQYF. CDR3 DNA sequence: TGTGCCAGCAGCTTAGGGGGTTCCGGCGGGAGCACAGATACGCAGTATTTT.

The genes are TRBV19 and TRBJ1-2, with D possibly being TRBD1 (5 bases). V lost 1 base and J 4 bases, leaving 10 bases between the germline ends. From germline, CDR1 is LNHDA and CDR2 SQIVND (reference sequence). This CDR3 is 14 amino acids long. The CDR3 DNA follows: TGTGCCAGTAGTATAGTTGCGGGGGGCTATGGCTACACCTTC. Protein: CASSIVAGGYGYTF.

The J gene is TRBJ2-7, the V gene TRBV5-1; TRBD1 might be the D (6 bases). CDR3 size: 14 residues. The V gene lost 6 bases and the J gene lost 0 bases, with 13 bases spanning the gap. Germline V gives CDR1 SGHRS, CDR2 YFSETQ. The CDR3 bases are TGCGCCAGCACCCCCGGGACAAACTCCTACGAGCAGTACTTC. Amino acid sequence: CASTPGTNSYEQYF.